Presented here are 6 T cell receptor beta chains from one specimen sequenced in a study of blood T cell repertoires in COVID-19. Data came from immunoSEQ multiplex PCR; TCRdb stores just in-frame clones and leaves some out. The data show hundreds of thousands of clones, 85% seen once. The sequenced sample consisted of PBMCs or T cells enriched from blood (not recorded which). The receptors were sampled from a man aged 35 to 55 who had recovered from COVID-19.

The chain links TRBV5-1 to TRBJ1-3; tentative D call: TRBD1 (6 bases). In germline, CDR1 is SGHRS, CDR2 YFSETQ. V lost 3 bases, J lost 6 bases, and 16 bases lay in between. The CDR3 runs 15 residues. CDR3 sequence reads: CASSSDRSGENTIYF. The CDR3 DNA sequence: TGCGCCAGCAGCTCAGACAGGTCCGGCGAAAACACCATATATTTT.

V is TRBV6-5 and J is TRBJ2-7; 7 bases align to TRBD2. The CDR3 runs 15 residues. The germline CDR1 and CDR2 sequences are MNHEY and SVGAGI. With V trimmed by 2 bases and J by 2 bases, 6 bases remained unmatched. This chain's CDR3 is CASSYGGSATYEQYF. The CDR3 DNA is TGTGCCAGCAGTTACGGCGGGAGCGCTACCTACGAGCAGTACTTC.

This rearrangement joins TRBV5-1 to TRBJ1-5; 8 nucleotides agree with TRBD1. Germline CDR1 reads SGHRS; CDR2 reads YFSETQ. The CDR3 extends over 15 amino acids. The junction had 3 bases not matched to a gene; V was cut back by 1 base and J by 3 bases. This CDR3 reads CASSLSGGPNQPQHF. Written as DNA, the CDR3 is TGCGCCAGCAGCTTGTCAGGGGGCCCCAATCAGCCCCAGCATTTT.

The J gene is TRBJ1-2, the V gene TRBV6-5; TRBD1 matches at 7 bases. The V gene's germline CDR1 is MNHEY and CDR2 SVGAGI. V shed 5 bases, J shed 5 bases, and the junction held 8 bases outside the gene matches. The CDR3 consists of 14 residues. CDR3 residues: CASSPGTATYGYTF. DNA for the CDR3: TGTGCCAGCAGTCCCGGGACAGCGACTTATGGCTACACCTTC.

The genes are TRBV9 and TRBJ1-1; D perhaps matches TRBD1 (5 bases). The length of the CDR3 is 12 residues. V was clipped by 0 bases and J by 7 bases, with 7 bases between them. Germline lookup yields CDR1 SGDLS and CDR2 YYNGEE. The CDR3 bases are TGTGCCAGCAGCGTAGAGGGGAATGAAGCTTTCTTT. Translated, it gives CASSVEGNEAFF.

J is TRBJ2-2 and V is TRBV5-1, with TRBD2 matching over 8 bases. This CDR3 is built from 16 residues. The V gene's germline CDR1 is SGHRS and CDR2 YFSETQ. V gave up 4 bases and J gave up 2 bases; unmatched junction bases: 7. CDR3 in amino acids: CASSRSGTSNTGELFF. The CDR3 coding sequence is TGCGCCAGCAGCAGGTCTGGGACTAGTAACACCGGGGAGCTGTTTTTT.